This T cell receptor beta chain came from a study of T-cell memory formation after mild COVID-19. The CDR3 has 16 residues. The V gene's germline CDR1 is SGHRS and CDR2 YFSETQ. V trimming: 4 bases; J trimming: 5 bases; junction bases outside the gene matches: 12. TCRdb ran MiXCR on the 5' RACE reads and lists one entry per CDR3 protein. The sample has 25,000 to 30,000 distinct CDR3 sequences, about 16% seen once. The table lists this clonotype with many counts. The sample consisted of PBMCs or a T cell subset sorted from them (not recorded which). The TCR sequence derives from an adult who had mild COVID-19 (a few samples of this study predate the infection). Cell type and time point are not known. The chain uses TRBV5-1 and TRBJ2-7, with 10 bases fitting TRBD1. This CDR3 is CASSPDSPGTGDEQYF. Here the CDR3 DNA reads TGCGCCAGCAGCCCGGACAGTCCCGGGACAGGGGACGAGCAGTACTTC.